A selection of T cell receptor beta chains follows, all from one sample in a study of cytomegalovirus exposure and HLA in healthy donors. Repertoires were generated with immunoSEQ multiplex PCR, while TCRdb's copy carries only in-frame clones and drops some. The sample shows approximately 200,000 clones, around 78% of them seen only once. Input material: PBMCs. These receptors came from a young man in good health and CMV-seronegative. Each CDR3 is given with its conserved first and last residue. Each record gives: V gene, CDR3 length, clone size, D gene, J gene, CDR3 DNA, CDR3 protein. D genes are given only for firm matches. Where a row states a size, it is once, few, many or the class of an expanded clone; other rows omit it.

V: TRBV5-1; length: 14; size: .; D: TRBD1; J: TRBJ1-2; DNA: TGCGCCAGCAGCTTGATGACAGGGGAGGATGGCTACACCTTC; CDR3: CASSLMTGEDGYTF
V: TRBV6-5; length: 16; size: .; D: .; J: TRBJ1-4; DNA: TGTGCCAGCAGTTCCGGGGTTACGGCAACTAATGAAAAACTGTTTTTT; CDR3: CASSSGVTATNEKLFF
V: TRBV6-1; length: 15; size: .; D: .; J: TRBJ2-7; DNA: TGTGCCAGCAGTGAAGGCGGGTCCGGCTCCTACGAGCAGTACTTC; CDR3: CASSEGGSGSYEQYF
V: TRBV6-1; length: 15; size: .; D: TRBD2; J: TRBJ2-3; DNA: TGTGCCAGCACCCGACGGGGGGGGAGAACAGATACGCAGTATTTT; CDR3: CASTRRGGRTDTQYF
V: TRBV7-9; length: 18; size: .; D: TRBD2; J: TRBJ2-1; DNA: TGTGCCAGCAGGACGCGATTTAGCGGGAGGGCAGCGTCGGAAGAGCAGTTCTTC; CDR3: CASRTRFSGRAASEEQFF
V: TRBV5-1; length: 15; size: .; D: TRBD1; J: TRBJ1-1; DNA: TGCGCCAGCAGGGTTACAGGGGGCGTCAACACTGAAGCTTTCTTT; CDR3: CASRVTGGVNTEAFF
V: TRBV5-4; length: 20; size: .; D: .; J: TRBJ2-4; DNA: TGTGCCAGCAGTTCAGAACCTTATAGGACAGAGCGAGGGGGCAAAAACATTCAGTACTTC; CDR3: CASSSEPYRTERGGKNIQYF
V: TRBV4-1; length: 15; size: .; D: TRBD2; J: TRBJ2-1; DNA: TGCGCCAGCAGCCAATTGGGACTAGCTTACAATGAGCAGTTCTTC; CDR3: CASSQLGLAYNEQFF
V: TRBV10-3; length: 13; size: .; D: .; J: TRBJ1-3; DNA: TGTGCCATCAGGAGGGACTCTGGAAACACCATATATTTT; CDR3: CAIRRDSGNTIYF
V: TRBV27; length: 16; size: few; D: TRBD1; J: TRBJ2-7; DNA: TGTGCCAGCAGCCGAAGCCAGGGACAGATCTCCTACGAGCAGTACTTC; CDR3: CASSRSQGQISYEQYF
V: TRBV19; length: 14; size: few; D: TRBD1; J: TRBJ1-2; DNA: TGTGCCAGTGGCCCGGGACAGGGGGTGGGTGGCTACACCTTC; CDR3: CASGPGQGVGGYTF
V: TRBV5-1; length: 18; size: .; D: .; J: TRBJ1-4; DNA: TGCGCCAGCAGCAATAACCCCAGGGAAAAAGGATCTAATGAAAAACTGTTTTTT; CDR3: CASSNNPREKGSNEKLFF
V: TRBV5-4; length: 15; size: .; D: TRBD2; J: TRBJ2-1; DNA: TGTGCCAGCAGCCCCGGGACTAGCGGATACAATGAGCAGTTCTTC; CDR3: CASSPGTSGYNEQFF
V: TRBV9; length: 14; size: .; D: TRBD2; J: TRBJ2-3; DNA: TGTGCCAGCAGCGTAGGGGCGGGAGGGGAAACGCAGTATTTT; CDR3: CASSVGAGGETQYF
V: TRBV14; length: 17; size: few; D: TRBD2; J: TRBJ2-1; DNA: TGTGCCAGCAGTCCCACTAGCGGGAGCCCCAAAGGGAATAAGCAGTTCTTC; CDR3: CASSPTSGSPKGNKQFF
V: TRBV5-1; length: 17; size: few; D: TRBD2; J: TRBJ2-2; DNA: TGCGCCAGCAGCCTAGAACCCAGCGGGAGACAGACCGGGGAGCTGTTTTTT; CDR3: CASSLEPSGRQTGELFF
V: TRBV25-1; length: 13; size: .; D: .; J: TRBJ1-6; DNA: TGTGCCAGCATTGGGCAGGGTTTTTCACCCCTCCACTTT; CDR3: CASIGQGFSPLHF
V: TRBV6-1; length: 15; size: .; D: TRBD2; J: TRBJ2-1; DNA: TGTGCCAGCAGTGAAGACGTGGCGGGAGGGAATGAGCAGTTCTTC; CDR3: CASSEDVAGGNEQFF
V: TRBV10-2; length: 14; size: .; D: .; J: TRBJ1-4; DNA: TGCGCCAGCAGTGATCTCGCAGGGGATGAAAAACTGTTTTTT; CDR3: CASSDLAGDEKLFF
V: TRBV30; length: 11; size: .; D: TRBD1; J: TRBJ2-1; DNA: TGTGCCTGGACACAGGGGAGTGAGCAGTTCTTC; CDR3: CAWTQGSEQFF
V: TRBV5-1; length: 15; size: .; D: TRBD1; J: TRBJ1-2; DNA: TGCGCCAGCAGCTCGCCCGGGACAGCCAACTATGGCTACACCTTC; CDR3: CASSSPGTANYGYTF
V: TRBV28; length: 15; size: .; D: TRBD2; J: TRBJ2-7; DNA: TGTGCCAGCAGTCACCCGGGACTAGACCCCTACGAGCAGTACTTC; CDR3: CASSHPGLDPYEQYF
V: TRBV15; length: 12; size: .; D: .; J: TRBJ1-2; DNA: TGTGCCACCAGCAGAGTCCCAGGTGGCATCACCTTC; CDR3: CATSRVPGGITF
V: TRBV28; length: 15; size: .; D: .; J: TRBJ1-2; DNA: TGTGCCAGCAGCGTTTCCGGGACAAAAGTTGGAGGCTACACCTTC; CDR3: CASSVSGTKVGGYTF
V: TRBV7-3; length: 14; size: few; D: TRBD1; J: TRBJ1-1; DNA: TGTGCCAGCAGCATCGGACAGGGGGGAACTGAAGCTTTCTTT; CDR3: CASSIGQGGTEAFF
V: TRBV5-1; length: 13; size: .; D: .; J: TRBJ2-7; DNA: TGCGCCAGCAGCTTTGGCGGTTCCTACGAGCAGTACTTC; CDR3: CASSFGGSYEQYF
V: TRBV7-9; length: 14; size: .; D: .; J: TRBJ1-4; DNA: TGTGCCAGCAGCTTAGTTCGACTGACCGAAAAACTGTTTTTT; CDR3: CASSLVRLTEKLFF
V: TRBV27; length: 13; size: .; D: .; J: TRBJ2-3; DNA: TGTGCCAGCAGGCCCAGGGTGACAGATACGCAGTATTTT; CDR3: CASRPRVTDTQYF
V: TRBV2; length: 15; size: .; D: TRBD1; J: TRBJ1-6; DNA: TGTGCCAGCAGCCACAGGGGAACAGATAATTCACCCCTCCACTTT; CDR3: CASSHRGTDNSPLHF
V: TRBV6-1; length: 16; size: .; D: .; J: TRBJ1-1; DNA: TGTGCCAGCAGTGAACAGATATCCGCAGTCAACACTGAAGCTTTCTTT; CDR3: CASSEQISAVNTEAFF
V: TRBV25-1; length: 17; size: .; D: .; J: TRBJ1-5; DNA: TGTGCCAGCATCCCGACAGTAACAGATTATAGCAATCAGCCCCAGCATTTT; CDR3: CASIPTVTDYSNQPQHF
V: TRBV15; length: 19; size: .; D: TRBD1; J: TRBJ1-4; DNA: TGTGCCACCAGCTCCCGCGGCAGGGGGCGCTTCGTTCATCCTGAAAAACTGTTTTTT; CDR3: CATSSRGRGRFVHPEKLFF
V: TRBV6-5; length: 14; size: .; D: TRBD1; J: TRBJ1-2; DNA: TGTGCCAGCAGTACACAGGGGTCCCTCTATGGCTACACCTTC; CDR3: CASSTQGSLYGYTF
V: TRBV18; length: 15; size: .; D: TRBD1; J: TRBJ2-7; DNA: TGTGCCAGCTCACCGTTCCCGGGACAGCACTACGAGCAGTACTTC; CDR3: CASSPFPGQHYEQYF
V: TRBV11-3; length: 14; size: few; D: TRBD2; J: TRBJ2-7; DNA: TGTGCCAGCAGCTTAGGGGGGGGACCCTACGAGCAGTACTTC; CDR3: CASSLGGGPYEQYF
V: TRBV28; length: 15; size: few; D: TRBD1; J: TRBJ2-2; DNA: TGTGCCAGCAGCACCGGACAGGGGGCGACCGGGGAGCTGTTTTTT; CDR3: CASSTGQGATGELFF
V: TRBV20-1; length: 11; size: .; D: .; J: TRBJ2-1; DNA: TGCAGTGCTCCAGGGGACATTGAGCAGTTCTTC; CDR3: CSAPGDIEQFF
V: TRBV28; length: 13; size: once; D: .; J: TRBJ1-1; DNA: TGTGCCAGCAGTCCCTCAGGGTACACTGAAGCTTTCTTT; CDR3: CASSPSGYTEAFF
V: TRBV18; length: 20; size: once; D: TRBD2; J: TRBJ2-1; DNA: TGTGCCAGCTCACCAAAGGTACGGGGGGTTCTAGCGGGAAGCTACAATGAGCAGTTCTTC; CDR3: CASSPKVRGVLAGSYNEQFF
V: TRBV13; length: 15; size: .; D: TRBD1; J: TRBJ2-1; DNA: TGTGCCAGCAGCCCCCATGGGACAGGGGAAAATGAGCAGTTCTTC; CDR3: CASSPHGTGENEQFF
V: TRBV19; length: 13; size: once; D: .; J: TRBJ2-2; DNA: TGTGCCAGTAGTAACGGCGGCGGCGGGGAGCTGTTTTTT; CDR3: CASSNGGGGELFF
V: TRBV19; length: 16; size: .; D: TRBD1; J: TRBJ1-1; DNA: TGTGCCAGCAATAATGACAGGGGGCAGTTCGGCACTGAAGCTTTCTTT; CDR3: CASNNDRGQFGTEAFF
V: TRBV6-5; length: 14; size: .; D: TRBD2; J: TRBJ2-7; DNA: TGTGCCAGCAGTGCCGCCCGCGGGGGCTACGAGCAGTACTTC; CDR3: CASSAARGGYEQYF
V: TRBV27; length: 14; size: .; D: TRBD1; J: TRBJ1-5; DNA: TGTGCCAGCAGTGGCCAGGGGGTGGGTCAGCCCCAGCATTTT; CDR3: CASSGQGVGQPQHF
V: TRBV25-1; length: 16; size: .; D: TRBD1; J: TRBJ2-7; DNA: TGTGCCAGCAGTGACACGGGGGGACAGGGGTTACGCGAGCAGTACTTC; CDR3: CASSDTGGQGLREQYF
V: TRBV9; length: 17; size: .; D: .; J: TRBJ2-1; DNA: TGTGCCAGCAGCCCCCGTTTTTTCGCGGCCGCCTACAATGAGCAGTTCTTC; CDR3: CASSPRFFAAAYNEQFF
V: TRBV20-1; length: 11; size: .; D: .; J: TRBJ2-2; DNA: TGCAGTGCTAGGGGGGGCGGGGAGCTGTTTTTT; CDR3: CSARGGGELFF
V: TRBV4-2; length: 17; size: once; D: .; J: TRBJ2-5; DNA: TGTGCCAGCAGCCAAGAGTACTCGACAGGTCCACAAGAGACCCAGTACTTC; CDR3: CASSQEYSTGPQETQYF
V: TRBV4-1; length: 13; size: few; D: .; J: TRBJ2-7; DNA: TGCGCCAGCAGCCACCGGGGGACCTACGAGCAGTACTTC; CDR3: CASSHRGTYEQYF
V: TRBV2; length: 14; size: .; D: TRBD1; J: TRBJ1-5; DNA: TGTGCCAGCAGTGGACAGGGGTGGAATCAGCCCCAGCATTTT; CDR3: CASSGQGWNQPQHF
V: TRBV28; length: 15; size: .; D: TRBD1; J: TRBJ2-7; DNA: TGTGCCAGCAGTTTAACCGGGACAGGGAACTACGAGCAGTACTTC; CDR3: CASSLTGTGNYEQYF